The 9 T cell receptor beta chains presented below share a single source sample, sequenced in a study of response to subunit inactivated influenza vaccine. Each CDR3 protein gets one entry after TCRdb re-called the RT-PCR reads with MiXCR. Counted here are about 700,000 distinct CDR3 sequences, approximately 15% occurring once; the ten biggest clones make up about 7.6%. This specimen consisted of PBMCs from blood, obtained less than 15 days before vaccination. These receptors were collected from a man aged 50 to 60 who received an inactivated influenza vaccine.

This sequence joins TRBV7-2 and TRBJ2-7; 13 bases agree with TRBD2. This CDR3 is 15 amino acids long. J was trimmed by 5 bases and V by 4 bases; bases with no gene match: 5. Looked up from germline, CDR1 is SGHTA and CDR2 is FQGNSA. The CDR3 spells CASSYGLAGEHEQYF. In DNA form, the CDR3 reads TGTGCCAGCAGCTACGGACTAGCGGGGGAACACGAGCAGTACTTC.

V is TRBV7-9 and J is TRBJ2-1; D tentatively reads TRBD1 or TRBD2 (6 bases each). Looked up from germline, CDR1 is SEHNR and CDR2 is FQNEAQ (reference sequence). The CDR3 runs to 14 residues. V lost 2 bases, J lost 8 bases, and 13 bases lay in between. This chain's CDR3 is CASSLTGASDEQFF. The DNA for the CDR3 is TGTGCCAGCAGCTTAACGGGGGCAAGCGATGAGCAGTTCTTC.

This clonotype was observed a handful of times. The chain couples TRBV12-3 or TRBV12-4 to TRBJ2-1; D is uncertain. This CDR3 is 14 amino acids long. Trimming cost V 6 bases and J 10 bases, with 19 bases left between them. CDR3 sequence: CASRPSGPFREQFF. DNA of the CDR3: TGTGCCAGCAGGCCGTCCGGACCCTTTAGGGAGCAGTTCTTC.

This clonotype was seen repeatedly, ten times or more. This chain links TRBV3-1 with TRBJ2-1; TRBD2 matches 10 bases. V gave up 4 bases and J gave up 4 bases; unmatched junction bases: 7. The CDR3 extends over 16 amino acids. Germline V gene sequence: CDR1 LGHDT, CDR2 YNNKEL (reference sequence). For the CDR3, the DNA is TGTGCCAGCAGCCCAAGGACTAGCGGAAATTACAATGAGCAGTTCTTC. It is translated as CASSPRTSGNYNEQFF.

The table lists this clonotype with a few counts. The rearrangement joins TRBV4-1 to TRBJ2-1; 7 bases are a match to TRBD2. The germline CDR1 and CDR2 sequences are MGHRA and YSYEKL. The CDR3 is made up of 16 amino acids. With V trimmed by 0 bases and J by 2 bases, 4 bases remained unmatched. In DNA, the CDR3 is TGCGCCAGCAGCCAAGACTCTGGACTAGCCTACAATGAGCAGTTCTTC. It yields the protein CASSQDSGLAYNEQFF.

This clonotype has ten or more counts. The V and J genes are TRBV5-1 and TRBJ2-3; 10 nucleotides align to TRBD2. CDR3 length: 13 amino acids. From germline, CDR1 is SGHRS and CDR2 YFSETQ. The J segment lost 7 bases and the V segment lost 4 bases, leaving 3 bases of the junction unmatched. The CDR3, as DNA: TGCGCCAGCAGCCTAGCGGGGGAATATACGCAGTATTTT. Its protein product is CASSLAGEYTQYF.

Many counts were recorded for this clonotype. This chain links TRBV9 with TRBJ2-5; no clear D. In germline, CDR1 is SGDLS, CDR2 YYNGEE. The V and J ends lost 2 bases and 4 bases respectively, with 9 bases between them. The CDR3 is 13 residues long. CDR3 residues: CASSVLGGETQYF. The CDR3, as DNA: TGTGCCAGCAGCGTTCTGGGTGGAGAGACCCAGTACTTC.

This clonotype has at least ten counts. The rearrangement uses TRBV29-1 and TRBJ2-1, with 7 positions matching TRBD2. CDR1 and CDR2 from the germline V gene are SQVTM and ANQGSEA. This CDR3 has 14 residues. V gave up 4 bases and J gave up 3 bases; unmatched junction bases: 6. The CDR3, as DNA: TGCAGCGTTGTGGCGGGAGTCGTCTACAATGAGCAGTTCTTC. Its protein is CSVVAGVVYNEQFF.

As concerns this clonotype: A junction end diverges from the germline sequence, so it may reflect a read error. The V gene is TRBV3-1, the J gene TRBJ2-3, with 16 bases aligning to TRBD2. CDR3 size: 14 residues. The V gene's germline CDR1 is LGHDT and CDR2 YNNKEL (reference sequence). The CDR3 is CVSRGLAGGDTQYF. CDR3 DNA sequence: TGTGTCAGCAGGGGACTAGCGGGGGGGGATACGCAGTATTTT.